A single sample gave rise to the 27 T cell receptor beta chains below, sequenced in a study of CD8 T cells in Susac syndrome. Reverse transcription used 0.5 to 1 ug RNA and random hexamers. In TCRdb, the immunoSEQ multiplex PCR reads were re-called with MiXCR into one record per CDR3 protein. The sample has hundreds of thousands of distinct CDR3 sequences; 65% to 90% are singletons. The specimen sequenced was CD8+ T cells from PBMCs. These receptors were collected from a human donor with multiple sclerosis.

The chain combines TRBV4-2 with TRBJ2-7, with D tentatively TRBD2 (6 bases). Trimming cost V 3 bases and J 5 bases, with 20 bases left between them. The germline V gene encodes CDR1 LGHNA and CDR2 YNFKEQ. This CDR3 has 16 amino acids. The DNA of the CDR3 is TGTGCCAGCAGCCAGTTTTCCCGGGTCGGGAGTAACGAGCAGTACTTC. Translated: CASSQFSRVGSNEQYF.

The rearrangement joins TRBV7-6 to TRBJ2-7, with a possible D match to TRBD2 (6 bases). V gave up 5 bases and J gave up 3 bases, with 11 bases separating them. Germline V gene sequence: CDR1 SGHVS, CDR2 FNYEAQ. CDR3 length: 13 residues. CDR3 nucleotide sequence: TGTGCCAGCAGCGGGGCAGCGGGCTACGAGCAGTACTTC. Translation: CASSGAAGYEQYF.

V is TRBV15 and J is TRBJ1-4; D unresolved. Germline values: CDR1 LNHNV, CDR2 YYDKDF (reference sequence). V was pared by 0 bases and J by 0 bases, with 17 bases between. The CDR3 covers 19 residues. The CDR3 DNA reads TGTGCCACCAGCAGAGATCCCCTTGGGTTAGGAGCAACTAATGAAAAACTGTTTTTT. Encoded protein: CATSRDPLGLGATNEKLFF.

The genes are TRBV7-9 and TRBJ2-3, with D perhaps matching TRBD1 (5 bases). CDR3 length equals 14 residues. Trimming shortened V by 6 bases and J by 0 bases, and 10 bases separated the two germline ends. The germline CDR1 and CDR2 sequences are SEHNR and FQNEAQ (reference sequence). The CDR3 is CASSSGHSTDTQYF. The CDR3 DNA reads TGTGCCAGCAGTTCTGGACATAGCACAGATACGCAGTATTTT.

The rearrangement links TRBV5-1 to TRBJ2-7; no clear D gene. The CDR3 extends over 15 amino acids. CDR1 and CDR2 from the germline V gene are SGHRS and YFSETQ. The V and J ends lost 5 bases and 2 bases respectively, with 17 bases between them. The CDR3 DNA is TGCGCCAGCAGATTATTTTCGTCTGCAGCCTACGAGCAGTACTTC. Its protein is CASRLFSSAAYEQYF.

This clonotype was counted at least ten times. The J gene is TRBJ1-5, the V gene TRBV2, with 7 bases aligning to TRBD1. The ends lost 3 bases at V and 2 bases at J; junction bases unmatched: 1. The length of the CDR3 is 14 residues. Germline assignment: CDR1 SNHLY and CDR2 FYNNEI. The CDR3 sequence is CASSDQGGNQPQHF. The CDR3 DNA follows: TGTGCCAGCAGTGATCAGGGGGGCAATCAGCCCCAGCATTTT.

This clonotype has just one count. This sequence joins TRBV6-5 and TRBJ2-5; D ambiguous. The germline V gene has CDR1 MNHEY and CDR2 SVGAGI. With 6 bases removed from V and 0 bases from J, the gap between germline ends came to 11 bases. The CDR3 loop spans 14 amino acids. This chain's CDR3 is CASSLTEYQETQYF. Written as DNA, the CDR3 is TGTGCCAGCAGCCTGACCGAGTACCAAGAGACCCAGTACTTC.

The V and J genes are TRBV11-2 and TRBJ2-1; D gene uncertain. Germline CDR1 reads SGHAT; CDR2 reads FQNNGV. With 5 bases removed from V and 8 bases from J, the gap between germline ends came to 4 bases. CDR3 length: 10 residues. The chain's CDR3 is CASSADEQFF. The DNA for the CDR3 is TGTGCCAGCAGCGCGGATGAGCAGTTCTTC. Drawing the rest from reference TRBV11-2 and TRBJ2-1, the complete variable domain is EAGVAQSPRYKIIEKRQSVAFWCNPISGHATLYWYQQILGQGPKLLIQFQNNGVVDDSQLPKDRFSAERLKGVDSTLKIQPAKLEDSAVYLCASSADEQFFGPGTRLTVL.

V and J are TRBV29-1 and TRBJ2-2; D might be TRBD1 (5 bases). Per the germline V gene, CDR1 is SQVTM and CDR2 is ANQGSEA. CDR3 length equals 12 residues. V dropped 4 bases and J dropped 7 bases, with 10 bases sitting between them. CDR3 loop: CSVVEQGGELFF. The CDR3 DNA follows: TGCAGCGTTGTCGAGCAGGGCGGGGAGCTGTTTTTT.

The J gene is TRBJ2-7, the V gene TRBV7-2; D gene unclear. The germline V gene encodes CDR1 SGHTA and CDR2 FQGNSA. V dropped 2 bases and J dropped 1 base, with 15 bases sitting between them. There are 16 residues in the CDR3. The CDR3 DNA is TGTGCCAGCAGCTTACTCGGAAGGGATGGGTCCTACGAGCAGTACTTC. This gives the protein CASSLLGRDGSYEQYF. The full variable domain, rest sourced from reference TRBV7-2 and TRBJ2-7, is GAGVSQSPSNKVTEKGKDVELRCDPISGHTALYWYRQSLGQGLEFLIYFQGNSAPDKSGLPSDRFSAERTGGSVSTLTIQRTQQEDSAVYLCASSLLGRDGSYEQYFGPGTRLTVT.

This clonotype came up once. V gene TRBV11-2 combines with J gene TRBJ1-1; 7 bases agree with TRBD1. CDR1 and CDR2 (germline): SGHAT, FQNNGV. The CDR3 has 17 amino acids. V dropped 4 bases and J dropped 0; count of bases not matched to a gene: 11. Here the CDR3 reads CASSSNTGQQLNTEAFF. The CDR3 coding sequence is TGTGCCAGCAGCTCGAATACGGGACAGCAATTGAACACTGAAGCTTTCTTT.

In this sample, this clonotype turned up once. The V gene is TRBV11-2, the J gene TRBJ2-3; 12 nucleotides agree with TRBD2. This CDR3 has 19 amino acids. Germline CDR1 and CDR2: SGHAT and FQNNGV. The ends lost 0 bases at V and 8 bases at J; junction bases unmatched: 15. CDR3 bases: TGTGCCAGCAGCTTAGACTGGCTAGCGGGAGGGATGTCTCCAGGTACGCAGTATTTT. The encoded protein is CASSLDWLAGGMSPGTQYF.

The J gene is TRBJ2-1, the V gene TRBV20-1, with D tentatively TRBD1 or TRBD2 (5 bases each). The CDR3 has 14 residues. CDR1 and CDR2 (germline): DFQATT, SNEGSKA (reference sequence). V was pared by 0 bases and J by 8 bases, with 14 bases between. Here the CDR3 DNA reads TGCAGTGCTAGAGATAAAGACAGACTATATGAGCAGTTCTTC. This sequence encodes CSARDKDRLYEQFF.

The chain links TRBV27 to TRBJ1-1; D uncertain. This CDR3 contains 14 residues. The germline V and J ends were trimmed by 5 bases and 7 bases, with 17 bases remaining between them. Germline lookup yields CDR1 MNHEY and CDR2 SMNVEV (reference sequence). In DNA, the CDR3 is TGTGCCAGCAGTGTACTCCTCACTGGGGATGAAGCTTTCTTT. The encoded protein is CASSVLLTGDEAFF.

This chain uses TRBV19 with TRBJ2-7; TRBD1 aligns across 8 bases. The V gene end was trimmed by 7 bases and the J gene end by 2 bases; junction bases not matched to a gene: 7. There are 14 residues in the CDR3. CDR1 is LNHDA, CDR2 SQIVND, per germline (reference sequence). DNA for the CDR3: TGTGCCAGTACCTCGACAGGGGTCACCTACGAGCAGTACTTC. It yields the protein CASTSTGVTYEQYF.

The chain couples TRBV7-2 to TRBJ1-1; D unresolved. Trimming took off 6 bases at V and 5 bases at J, with 10 bases between the two ends. The CDR3 runs to 12 residues. Looked up from germline, CDR1 is SGHTA and CDR2 is FQGNSA. The CDR3 region is CASRFGSTEAFF. CDR3 sequence (DNA): TGTGCCAGCAGATTCGGGAGTACTGAAGCTTTCTTT. Combining the CDR3 with reference TRBV7-2 and TRBJ1-1 gives the whole variable domain GAGVSQSPSNKVTEKGKDVELRCDPISGHTALYWYRQSLGQGLEFLIYFQGNSAPDKSGLPSDRFSAERTGGSVSTLTIQRTQQEDSAVYLCASRFGSTEAFFGQGTRLTVV.

Remarks on this clonotype: With a much larger clone just one base away, this may be a read error. J is TRBJ2-7 and V is TRBV19; TRBD1 agrees at 9 bases. The CDR3 spans 13 residues. CDR1 and CDR2 from the germline V gene are LNHDA and SQIVND (reference sequence). Trimming cost V 9 bases and J 3 bases; bases outside gene matches: 6. The CDR3 loop is CASNPGQGYEQYF. The CDR3 DNA follows: TGTGCCAGCAACCCGGGACAGGGCTACGAGCAGTACTTC.

The rearrangement uses TRBV29-1 and TRBJ2-1; D possibly matches TRBD1 or TRBD2 (5 bases each). Between the trimmed V and J ends, which lost 0 bases and 0 bases, there was a span of 12 bases. The germline V gene has CDR1 SQVTM and CDR2 ANQGSEA. The CDR3 covers 16 residues. The DNA for the CDR3 is TGCAGCGTTGAAGAACGGGGCCCAACCTCCTACAATGAGCAGTTCTTC. Amino acids: CSVEERGPTSYNEQFF.

A single count supports this clonotype. V is TRBV4-3 and J is TRBJ2-2, with 8 bases lining up with TRBD1. The CDR3 loop spans 15 amino acids. Germline loops: CDR1 LGHNA, CDR2 YSLEER. V shed 5 bases and J 1 base; nucleotides not matched to a gene: 3. DNA for the CDR3: TGCGCCAGCAGCTCGACAGGGGAGAACACCGGGGAGCTGTTTTTT. Translating it yields CASSSTGENTGELFF.

This rearrangement joins TRBV6-1 to TRBJ2-6, with unresolved D. Looked up from germline, CDR1 is MNHNS and CDR2 is SASEGT. The V gene lost 5 bases and the J gene lost 1 base, with 12 bases spanning the gap. The CDR3 is 16 amino acids. As DNA, the CDR3 is TGTGCCAGCAGTACAAAGGACGGGTCTGGGGCCAACGTCCTGACTTTC. Translation gives CASSTKDGSGANVLTF.

The chain employs TRBV25-1 and TRBJ2-7; D could derive from TRBD1 or TRBD2 (6 bases each). This CDR3 is 17 amino acids long. The germline CDR1 and CDR2 sequences are MGHDK and SYGVNS. V was clipped by 3 bases and J by 3 bases, with 21 bases between them. The CDR3 region has the DNA TGTGCCAGCAGTGACCCTCGGGGGCAAGAGACTTACTACGAGCAGTACTTC. Its translation: CASSDPRGQETYYEQYF.

The chain recombines TRBV23-1 with TRBJ2-3; 13 bases match TRBD2. TRBV23-1 is given ORF status, its function remaining uncertain. V was clipped by 0 bases and J by 2 bases; unmatched bases: 5. The length of the CDR3 is 18 residues. CDR3 region: CASSQSGGLAGPTDTQYF. CDR3 sequence (DNA): TGCGCCAGCAGTCAATCCGGGGGACTAGCGGGGCCCACAGATACGCAGTATTTT.

This clonotype showed up just once. The chain uses TRBV20-1 and TRBJ2-7, with TRBD2 matching 7 bases. CDR3 length: 15 residues. The ends lost 0 bases at V and 0 bases at J; junction bases unmatched: 5. CDR1 is DFQATT and CDR2 is SNEGSKA in the germline V gene (reference sequence). Here the CDR3 DNA reads TGCAGTGCTAGAGATTTCCTAGCGGACTCCTACGAGCAGTACTTC. The encoded protein is CSARDFLADSYEQYF.

The gene calls are TRBV20-1 and TRBJ2-2, with TRBD1 identical over 7 bases. The germline CDR1 and CDR2 sequences are DFQATT and SNEGSKA (reference sequence). The CDR3 contains 15 residues. The V segment lost 0 bases and the J segment 2 bases; nucleotides outside the gene matches: 3. The CDR3 coding sequence is TGCAGTGCTAGAGATCAGGGGGAAAACACCGGGGAGCTGTTTTTT. Encoded protein: CSARDQGENTGELFF.

This sequence joins TRBV7-9 and TRBJ2-7; 11 bases are a match to TRBD1. The ends lost 6 bases at V and 1 base at J; junction bases unmatched: 5. The CDR3 runs 15 residues. Per the germline V gene, CDR1 is SEHNR and CDR2 is FQNEAQ (reference sequence). The CDR3 DNA sequence: TGTGCCAGCAGACACGGGACAGGGGGATCCTACGAGCAGTACTTC. Residues: CASRHGTGGSYEQYF.

The chain links TRBV7-9 to TRBJ2-3; the match to TRBD1 covers 10 bases. CDR1 is SEHNR and CDR2 is FQNEAQ in the germline V gene (reference sequence). This CDR3 contains 15 residues. With 2 bases clipped from V and 3 bases from J, the junction kept 2 bases outside the gene matches. In DNA form, the CDR3 reads TGTGCCAGCAGCTTAAAGGGACAGGGGACAGATACGCAGTATTTT. Translating it yields CASSLKGQGTDTQYF.

CDR3 sequence reads: CASSAGLAAAYNEQFF. CDR3 in DNA: TGTGCCAGCAGCGCTGGACTAGCGGCAGCCTACAATGAGCAGTTCTTC. The rearrangement uses TRBV28 and TRBJ2-1; 10 positions match TRBD2. Trimming took 6 bases from V and 2 from J; bases not matched to a gene: 7. CDR1 MDHEN and CDR2 SYDVKM come from the germline V gene. The CDR3 has 16 residues.